The next 26 T cell receptor beta chains were all read from a single sample in a study of T-cell reconstitution after alpha-beta-depleted transplantation in children. The TCRbeta library incorporated unique molecular identifiers. TCRdb independently ran MiXCR on the PCR reads; one entry per CDR3 protein. In the table there are about 370,000 distinct CDR3 sequences, around 21% of which are singletons. The source material was PBMCs from the stem cell graft donor, sampled from the stem cell graft. These receptors were collected from a human donor who donated a stem cell graft to a child with acute myeloid leukemia.

The chain combines TRBV20-1 with TRBJ2-5; TRBD2 might be the D (6 bases). V lost 0 bases and J lost 6, with 11 bases in between. This CDR3 is 13 amino acids long. CDR1 and CDR2 from the germline V gene are DFQATT and SNEGSKA (reference sequence). CDR3 sequence (DNA): TGCAGTGCTAGAGATACCGGGGGAAAGACCCAGTACTTC. It specifies CSARDTGGKTQYF.

This clonotype came up many times. The chain employs TRBV4-3 and TRBJ2-1; TRBD2 might be the D (6 bases). CDR3 length: 16 residues. Germline lookup yields CDR1 LGHNA and CDR2 YSLEER. Trimming pared 4 bases from V and 2 bases from J, leaving 15 bases between. The CDR3 DNA follows: TGCGCCAGCAGCCGGATTCCGGGACTCGCCTACAATGAGCAGTTCTTC. It encodes CASSRIPGLAYNEQFF.

This chain joins TRBV12-3 or TRBV12-4 and TRBJ2-1; D is unresolved. Trimming left V 2 bases short and J 3 bases short, with 8 bases between. This CDR3 is 14 amino acids long. This chain's CDR3 is CASSLLSDYNEQFF. The CDR3 DNA reads as TGTGCCAGCAGTTTATTGTCTGACTACAATGAGCAGTTCTTC.

This clonotype was found a few times. The chain combines TRBV29-1 with TRBJ2-7; D unresolved. This CDR3 has 11 residues. The germline V gene encodes CDR1 SQVTM and CDR2 ANQGSEA. Trimming stripped 6 bases from V and 3 bases from J, with 9 bases between. In DNA form, the CDR3 reads TGCAGCGTCACGGCCGGCTACGAGCAGTACTTC. Translation: CSVTAGYEQYF.

The rearrangement joins TRBV29-1 to TRBJ2-2; 8 bases align to TRBD2. This CDR3 is built from 13 residues. Germline lookup yields CDR1 SQVTM and CDR2 ANQGSEA. J was trimmed by 7 bases and V by 4 bases; bases with no gene match: 5. The chain's CDR3 is CSVGNGRDGELFF. DNA of the CDR3: TGCAGCGTTGGAAACGGGAGGGACGGGGAGCTGTTTTTT.

There are a few counts of this clonotype. This rearrangement joins TRBV15 to TRBJ1-1; D is ambiguous. Trimming removed 3 bases at V and 7 bases at J, with 12 bases between. The CDR3 contains 13 residues. Germline-derived CDR1 and CDR2 are LNHNV and YYDKDF (reference sequence). In nucleotides, the CDR3 is TGTGCCACCAGCAGTCTTTGGCCGGGTGAAGCTTTCTTT. This gives the protein CATSSLWPGEAFF. The entire variable domain, with the rest obtained from reference TRBV15 and TRBJ1-1, is as follows: DAMVIQNPRYQVTQFGKPVTLSCSQTLNHNVMYWYQQKSSQAPKLLFHYYDKDFNNEADTPDNFQSRRPNTSFCFLDIRSPGLGDTAMYLCATSSLWPGEAFFGQGTRLTVV.

This clonotype came up a few times. The rearrangement links TRBV28 to TRBJ1-3, with D unresolved. The ends were cut back, 6 bases at V and 0 bases at J, with 3 bases in the middle. This CDR3 region has 12 residues. CDR1 and CDR2 (germline): MDHEN, SYDVKM. The CDR3, as DNA: TGTGCCAGCAGGGGCTCTGGAAACACCATATATTTT. It codes for CASRGSGNTIYF.

This clonotype showed up just a few times. This chain connects TRBV20-1 to TRBJ2-3; a weak D match, TRBD2 (5 bases). V lost 4 bases and J lost 1, with 9 bases in between. Germline CDR1 is DFQATT and CDR2 is SNEGSKA (reference sequence). The CDR3 is 13 amino acids. CDR3 protein: CSAIDGGTDTQYF. The DNA of the CDR3 is TGCAGTGCTATAGACGGGGGCACAGATACGCAGTATTTT.

This rearrangement joins TRBV15 to TRBJ2-1; 11 bases are shared with TRBD2. The CDR3 loop spans 14 amino acids. Germline V CDR1 and CDR2: LNHNV, YYDKDF (reference sequence). Trimming removed 6 bases from V and 7 bases from J; junction bases left unmatched: 5. The CDR3 DNA is TGTGCCACCAGAGAAGCTAGCGGGAGGAATGAGCAGTTCTTC. This encodes CATREASGRNEQFF.

The genes are TRBV5-1 and TRBJ2-7; D may match TRBD1 or TRBD2 (6 bases each). Germline loops: CDR1 SGHRS, CDR2 YFSETQ. This CDR3 region has 11 residues. V dropped 5 bases and J dropped 5 bases, with 8 bases sitting between them. In nucleotides, the CDR3 is TGCGCCAGCAGGGAGGGGGACGAGCAGTACTTC. Translating gives CASREGDEQYF. Drawing the rest from reference TRBV5-1 and TRBJ2-7, the complete variable domain is KAGVTQTPRYLIKTRGQQVTLSCSPISGHRSVSWYQQTPGQGLQFLFEYFSETQRNKGNFPGRFSGRQFSNSRSEMNVSTLELGDSALYLCASREGDEQYFGPGTRLTVT.

In its sample, this clonotype was seen a few times. This chain uses TRBV15 with TRBJ1-5; 7 bases are a match to TRBD1. V trimming: 5 bases; J trimming: 2 bases; junction bases outside the gene matches: 6. CDR3 length: 15 amino acids. CDR1 and CDR2 from the germline V gene are LNHNV and YYDKDF (reference sequence). CDR3 in amino acids: CATSGAGQRNQPQHF. CDR3 DNA: TGTGCCACCAGCGGCGCGGGACAGCGCAATCAGCCCCAGCATTTT.

This clonotype was counted between two and nine times. The rearrangement joins TRBV7-3 to TRBJ1-1; TRBD1 agrees at 8 bases. After removal of 5 bases from V and 0 bases from J, the junction contained 2 bases not matched to a gene. The germline CDR1 and CDR2 sequences are SGHTA and FQGTGA. The CDR3 contains 14 residues. This CDR3 is CASSRQGMNTEAFF. The DNA for the CDR3 is TGTGCCAGCAGCCGACAGGGGATGAACACTGAAGCTTTCTTT.

The chain joins TRBV10-3 to TRBJ2-7; 8 bases are shared with TRBD1. CDR3 length equals 13 residues. The V gene's germline CDR1 is ENHRY and CDR2 SYGVKD. Losses at the gene ends were 10 bases for V and 6 bases for J; bases not matched to a gene: 11. The CDR3 reads CATNPGTGGEQYF. CDR3 in DNA: TGTGCCACGAACCCTGGGACAGGTGGCGAGCAGTACTTC.

There are a few counts of this clonotype. This chain uses TRBV20-1 with TRBJ2-1; 8 nucleotides align to TRBD2. V lost 6 bases to trimming and J lost 4 bases; unmatched junction nucleotides: 11. CDR1 is DFQATT, CDR2 SNEGSKA, per germline (reference sequence). This CDR3 is built from 15 residues. The CDR3 loop reads CSADPPGGRYNEQFF. The CDR3 bases are TGCAGTGCCGACCCGCCGGGCGGGAGGTACAATGAGCAGTTCTTC.

This chain uses TRBV12-3 or TRBV12-4 with TRBJ1-2; 7 positions match TRBD1. The junction had 8 bases not matched to a gene; V was cut back by 5 bases and J by 2 bases. This CDR3 has 15 residues. Here the CDR3 DNA reads TGTGCCAGCAGTATATCGACAGGGCCGAACTATGGCTACACCTTC. Protein sequence: CASSISTGPNYGYTF.

There are a few counts of this clonotype. V gene TRBV6-1 combines with J gene TRBJ2-7, with TRBD1 matching 7 bases. The CDR3 contains 18 residues. Germline trimming cut 1 base from V and 2 bases from J; bases unmatched to any gene: 14. Germline-derived CDR1 and CDR2 are MNHNS and SASEGT. The CDR3 sequence is CASSEVYRDRGRTYEQYF. The CDR3 DNA sequence: TGTGCCAGCAGTGAAGTCTACCGGGACAGAGGGCGTACCTACGAGCAGTACTTC.

This chain connects TRBV29-1 to TRBJ1-2; TRBD1 might be the D (6 bases). Looked up from germline, CDR1 is SQVTM and CDR2 is ANQGSEA. The CDR3 sequence is 13 residues long. The V gene lost 4 bases and the J gene lost 5 bases, with 14 bases spanning the gap. The CDR3 loop reads CSVAAGEGYGYTF. The DNA for the CDR3 is TGCAGCGTTGCCGCAGGGGAAGGGTATGGCTACACCTTC.

The chain combines TRBV7-2 with TRBJ2-3; no firm D call. Germline CDR1 is SGHTA and CDR2 is FQGNSA. V lost 1 base and J 6 bases, leaving 17 bases between the germline ends. The CDR3 runs to 16 residues. The CDR3: CASSLGPGYSSDTQYF. CDR3 DNA sequence: TGTGCCAGCAGCTTAGGCCCTGGGTACTCCTCTGATACGCAGTATTTT.

This clonotype has a count of ten or more. The J gene is TRBJ2-1, the V gene TRBV6-5; 8 bases fit TRBD2. J lost 2 bases, V lost 2 bases, and 8 bases had no gene match. This CDR3 spans 17 amino acids. Germline V CDR1 and CDR2: MNHEY, SVGAGI. The CDR3 coding sequence is TGTGCCAGCAGTTACCAATCTACTAGCGGTACCTACAATGAGCAGTTCTTC. Its translation: CASSYQSTSGTYNEQFF.

This chain links TRBV15 with TRBJ1-1, with D perhaps matching TRBD1 (5 bases). Trimming removed 0 bases from V and 1 base from J, with 12 bases in between. Germline V CDR1 and CDR2: LNHNV, YYDKDF (reference sequence). The CDR3 extends over 16 amino acids. The DNA for the CDR3 is TGTGCCACCAGCAGAGATCTAGGGACGCAGAACACTGAAGCTTTCTTT. Its translation: CATSRDLGTQNTEAFF. Supplemented by reference TRBV15 and TRBJ1-1, the full variable domain reads DAMVIQNPRYQVTQFGKPVTLSCSQTLNHNVMYWYQQKSSQAPKLLFHYYDKDFNNEADTPDNFQSRRPNTSFCFLDIRSPGLGDTAMYLCATSRDLGTQNTEAFFGQGTRLTVV.

This clonotype has a count of ten or more. The gene calls are TRBV7-2 and TRBJ2-7; tentative D call: TRBD1 (6 bases). The CDR3 runs 14 residues. V dropped 5 bases and J dropped 2 bases, with 13 bases sitting between them. Germline loops: CDR1 SGHTA, CDR2 FQGNSA. The DNA of the CDR3 is TGTGCCAGCAGCCCCAAGACAGGACCCTACGAGCAGTACTTC. Translated, it gives CASSPKTGPYEQYF.

This clonotype was detected ten times or more. The chain uses TRBV29-1 and TRBJ2-1, with D possibly matching TRBD2 (6 bases). V gave up 6 bases and J gave up 2 bases, with 11 bases separating them. Germline-derived CDR1 and CDR2 are SQVTM and ANQGSEA. The CDR3 is 13 residues long. CDR3 coding DNA: TGCAGCGTGGTAGCGGTCACCTACAATGAGCAGTTCTTC. Protein: CSVVAVTYNEQFF.

At least ten counts were recorded for this clonotype. The J gene is TRBJ2-5, the V gene TRBV7-2; D possibly matches TRBD1 or TRBD2 (5 bases each). The germline gives CDR1 SGHTA, CDR2 FQGNSA. This CDR3 has 13 amino acids. Trimming removed 5 bases at V and 4 bases at J, with 11 bases between. CDR3 protein: CASSRGVGETQYF. The CDR3 DNA follows: TGTGCCAGCAGCAGAGGGGTGGGAGAGACCCAGTACTTC. Looking up the rest from reference TRBV7-2 and TRBJ2-5 gives the full variable domain: GAGVSQSPSNKVTEKGKDVELRCDPISGHTALYWYRQSLGQGLEFLIYFQGNSAPDKSGLPSDRFSAERTGGSVSTLTIQRTQQEDSAVYLCASSRGVGETQYFGPGTRLLVL.

This clonotype was found many times. The chain combines TRBV12-3 or TRBV12-4 with TRBJ2-7; D might be TRBD2 (5 bases). The CDR3 is 14 amino acids. V shed 10 bases and J shed 4 bases, with 20 bases lying between them. CDR3 coding DNA: TGTGCCACCCTCCCCGGCAGCGGCAGTTACGAGCAGTACTTC. It yields the protein CATLPGSGSYEQYF.

This clonotype occurred a few times. The chain combines TRBV5-1 with TRBJ1-2; TRBD1 aligns across 9 bases. This CDR3 is 15 amino acids long. CDR1 and CDR2 (germline): SGHRS, YFSETQ. The V and J ends lost 0 bases and 4 bases, in that order; junction bases with no gene match: 4. The CDR3 is CASSLAQDRGYGYTF. CDR3 DNA sequence: TGCGCCAGCAGCTTGGCCCAGGACAGGGGCTATGGCTACACCTTC.

This clonotype was detected only a few times. A much larger clone lies one base from this, so it may be a read error. The chain links TRBV24-1 to TRBJ2-2, with 9 bases lining up with TRBD2. The CDR3 loop spans 15 amino acids. V trimming: 6 bases; J trimming: 0 bases; junction bases outside the gene matches: 1. CDR1 is KGHDR and CDR2 is SFDVKD in the germline V gene. CDR3 amino acids: CATSLAGANTGELFF. The CDR3 coding sequence is TGTGCCACCAGTTTAGCGGGAGCGAACACCGGGGAGCTGTTTTTT.